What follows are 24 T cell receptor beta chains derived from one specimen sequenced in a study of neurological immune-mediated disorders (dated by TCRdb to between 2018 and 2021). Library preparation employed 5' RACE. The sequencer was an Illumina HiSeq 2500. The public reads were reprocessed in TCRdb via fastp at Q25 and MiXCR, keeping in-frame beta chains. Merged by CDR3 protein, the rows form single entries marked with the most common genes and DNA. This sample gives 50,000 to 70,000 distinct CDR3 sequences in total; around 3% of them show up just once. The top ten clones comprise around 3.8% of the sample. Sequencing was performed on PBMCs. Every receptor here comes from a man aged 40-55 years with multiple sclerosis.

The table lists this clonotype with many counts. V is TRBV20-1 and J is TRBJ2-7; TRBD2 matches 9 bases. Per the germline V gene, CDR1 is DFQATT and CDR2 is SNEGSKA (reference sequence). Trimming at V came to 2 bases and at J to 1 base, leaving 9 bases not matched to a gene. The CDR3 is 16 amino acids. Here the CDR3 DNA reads TGCAGTGCTAGAAGGAGCGGGGGGCCCAATTCCTACGAGCAGTACTTC. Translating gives CSARRSGGPNSYEQYF.

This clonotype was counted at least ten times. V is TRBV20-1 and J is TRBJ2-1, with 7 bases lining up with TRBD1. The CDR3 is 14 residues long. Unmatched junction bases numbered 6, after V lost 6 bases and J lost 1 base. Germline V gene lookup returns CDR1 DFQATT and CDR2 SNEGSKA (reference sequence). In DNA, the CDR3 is TGCAGTGCAACGGGACAGCTTTCCTACAATGAGCAGTTCTTC. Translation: CSATGQLSYNEQFF.

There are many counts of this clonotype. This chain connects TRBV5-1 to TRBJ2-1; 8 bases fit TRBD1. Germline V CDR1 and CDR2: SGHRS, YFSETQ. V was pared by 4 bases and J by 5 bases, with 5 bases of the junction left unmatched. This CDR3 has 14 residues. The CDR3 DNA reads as TGCGCCAGCAGCAAACAGGGGGTAGACAATGAGCAGTTCTTC. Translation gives CASSKQGVDNEQFF.

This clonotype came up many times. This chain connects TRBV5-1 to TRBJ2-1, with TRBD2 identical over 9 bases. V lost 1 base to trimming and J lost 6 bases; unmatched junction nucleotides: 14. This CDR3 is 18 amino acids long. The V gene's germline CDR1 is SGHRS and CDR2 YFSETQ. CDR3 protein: CASSLTSGREGRFNEQFF. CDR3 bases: TGCGCCAGCAGCTTGACGTCTGGGCGGGAGGGGAGGTTCAATGAGCAGTTCTTC.

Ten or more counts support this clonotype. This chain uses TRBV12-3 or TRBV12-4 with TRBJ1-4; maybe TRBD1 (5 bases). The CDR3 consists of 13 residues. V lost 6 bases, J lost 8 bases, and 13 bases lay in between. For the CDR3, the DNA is TGTGCCAGCAGCCCTCCAGGGTTGGAAAAACTGTTTTTT. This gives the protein CASSPPGLEKLFF.

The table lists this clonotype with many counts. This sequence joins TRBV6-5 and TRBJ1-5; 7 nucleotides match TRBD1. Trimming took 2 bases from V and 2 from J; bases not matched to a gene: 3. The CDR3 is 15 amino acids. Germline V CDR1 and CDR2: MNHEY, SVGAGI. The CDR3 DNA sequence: TGTGCCAGCAGTTACCGACAGGGAGGCAATCAGCCCCAGCATTTT. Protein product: CASSYRQGGNQPQHF.

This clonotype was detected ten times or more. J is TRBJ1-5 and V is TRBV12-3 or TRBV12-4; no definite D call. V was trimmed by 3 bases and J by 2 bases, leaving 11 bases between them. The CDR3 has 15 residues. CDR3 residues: CASSFRQLGNQPQHF. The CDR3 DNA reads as TGTGCCAGCAGTTTTCGTCAGTTGGGCAATCAGCCCCAGCATTTT.

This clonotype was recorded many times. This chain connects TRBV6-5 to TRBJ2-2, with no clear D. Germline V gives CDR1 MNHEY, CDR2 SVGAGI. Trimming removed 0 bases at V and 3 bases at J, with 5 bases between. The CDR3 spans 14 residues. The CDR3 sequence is CASSYSSYTGELFF. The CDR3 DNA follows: TGTGCCAGCAGTTACTCATCATACACCGGGGAGCTGTTTTTT.

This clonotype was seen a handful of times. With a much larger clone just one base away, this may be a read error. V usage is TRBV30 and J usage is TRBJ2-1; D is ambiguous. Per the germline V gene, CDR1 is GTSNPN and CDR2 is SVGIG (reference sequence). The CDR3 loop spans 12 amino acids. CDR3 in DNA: TGTGACTGGAGTGTACAGACACATGAGCAGTTCTTC. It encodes CDWSVQTHEQFF. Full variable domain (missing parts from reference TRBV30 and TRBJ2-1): SQTIHQWPATLVQPVGSPLSLECTVEGTSNPNLYWYRQAAGRGLQLLFYSVGIGQISSEVPQNLSASRPQDRQFILSSKKLLLSDSGFYLCDWSVQTHEQFFGPGTRLTVL.

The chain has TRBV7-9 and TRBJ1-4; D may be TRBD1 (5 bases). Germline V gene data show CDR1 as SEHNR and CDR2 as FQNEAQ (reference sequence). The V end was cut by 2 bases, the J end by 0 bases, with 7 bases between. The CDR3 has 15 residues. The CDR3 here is CASSLTQATNEKLFF. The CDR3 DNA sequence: TGTGCCAGCAGCTTAACACAGGCAACTAATGAAAAACTGTTTTTT.

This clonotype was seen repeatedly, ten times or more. CDR3 residues: CATFHGGGTDTQYF. The CDR3 region has the DNA TGTGCCACGTTTCACGGCGGGGGCACAGATACGCAGTATTTT. The chain has TRBV10-3 and TRBJ2-3, with TRBD2 as a possible D gene (6 bases). This CDR3 spans 14 amino acids. Germline-derived CDR1 and CDR2 are ENHRY and SYGVKD. V lost 10 bases and J 1 base, leaving 15 bases between the germline ends.

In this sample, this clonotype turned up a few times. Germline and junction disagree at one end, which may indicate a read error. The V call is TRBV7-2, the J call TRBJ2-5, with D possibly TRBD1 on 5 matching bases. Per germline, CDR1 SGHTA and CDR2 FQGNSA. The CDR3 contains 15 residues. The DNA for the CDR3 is TGTGCCAGCAGCCCCCTCACAGGACCGCAAGAGAACCAGTACTTC. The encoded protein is CASSPLTGPQENQYF.

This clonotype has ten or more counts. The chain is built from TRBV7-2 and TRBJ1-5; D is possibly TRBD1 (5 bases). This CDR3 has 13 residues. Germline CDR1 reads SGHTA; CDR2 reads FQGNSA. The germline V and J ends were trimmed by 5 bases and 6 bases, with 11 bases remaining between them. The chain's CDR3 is CASSQGVVQPQHF. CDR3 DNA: TGTGCCAGCAGCCAGGGTGTTGTTCAGCCCCAGCATTTT.

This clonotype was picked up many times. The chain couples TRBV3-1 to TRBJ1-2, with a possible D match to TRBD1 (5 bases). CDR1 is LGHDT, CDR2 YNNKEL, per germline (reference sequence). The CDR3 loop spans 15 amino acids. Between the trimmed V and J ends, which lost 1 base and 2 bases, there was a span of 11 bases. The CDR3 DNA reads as TGTGCCAGCAGCCAAGTGGGCGGGACCAACTATGGCTACACCTTC. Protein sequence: CASSQVGGTNYGYTF.

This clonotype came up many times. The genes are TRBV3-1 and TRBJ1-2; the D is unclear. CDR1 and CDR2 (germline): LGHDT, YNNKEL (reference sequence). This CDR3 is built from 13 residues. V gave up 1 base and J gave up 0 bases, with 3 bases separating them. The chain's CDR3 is CASSQGTNYGYTF. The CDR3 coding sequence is TGTGCCAGCAGCCAAGGGACTAACTATGGCTACACCTTC. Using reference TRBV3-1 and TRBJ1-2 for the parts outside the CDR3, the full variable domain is DTAVSQTPKYLVTQMGNDKSIKCEQNLGHDTMYWYKQDSKKFLKIMFSYNNKELIINETVPNRFSPKSPDKAHLNLHINSLELGDSAVYFCASSQGTNYGYTFGSGTRLTVV.

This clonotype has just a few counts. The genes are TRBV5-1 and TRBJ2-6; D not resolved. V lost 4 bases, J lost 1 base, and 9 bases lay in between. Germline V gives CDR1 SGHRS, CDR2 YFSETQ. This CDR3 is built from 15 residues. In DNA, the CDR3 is TGCGCCAGCAGCCCCGCCCTTTCTGGGGCCAACGTCCTGACTTTC. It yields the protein CASSPALSGANVLTF.

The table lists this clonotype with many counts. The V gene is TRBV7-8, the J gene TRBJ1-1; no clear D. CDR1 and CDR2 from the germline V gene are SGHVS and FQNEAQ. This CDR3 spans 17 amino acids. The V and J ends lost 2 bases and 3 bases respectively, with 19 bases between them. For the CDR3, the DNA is TGTGCCAGCAGCTTACATAGAGTGAAGGCGGAGGACACTGAAGCTTTCTTT. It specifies CASSLHRVKAEDTEAFF.

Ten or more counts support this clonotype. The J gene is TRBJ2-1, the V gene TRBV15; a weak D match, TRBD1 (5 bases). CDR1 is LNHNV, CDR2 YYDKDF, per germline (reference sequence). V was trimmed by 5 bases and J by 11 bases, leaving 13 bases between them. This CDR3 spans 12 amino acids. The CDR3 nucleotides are TGTGCCACCAGCTTCCACAGACAGCAGCAGTTCTTC. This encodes CATSFHRQQQFF.

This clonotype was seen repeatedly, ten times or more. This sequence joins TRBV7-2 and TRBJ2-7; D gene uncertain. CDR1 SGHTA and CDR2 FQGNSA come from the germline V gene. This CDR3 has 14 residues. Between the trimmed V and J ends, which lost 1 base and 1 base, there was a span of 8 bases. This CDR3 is CASSLELPSYEQYF. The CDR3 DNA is TGTGCCAGCAGCTTAGAACTCCCTTCCTACGAGCAGTACTTC.

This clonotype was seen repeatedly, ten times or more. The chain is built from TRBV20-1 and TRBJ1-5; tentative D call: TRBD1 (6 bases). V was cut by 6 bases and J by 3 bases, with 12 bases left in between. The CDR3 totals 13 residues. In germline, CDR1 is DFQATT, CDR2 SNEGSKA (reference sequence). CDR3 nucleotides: TGCAGTGCGCGGACAGATATCAATCAGCCCCAGCATTTT. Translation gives CSARTDINQPQHF.

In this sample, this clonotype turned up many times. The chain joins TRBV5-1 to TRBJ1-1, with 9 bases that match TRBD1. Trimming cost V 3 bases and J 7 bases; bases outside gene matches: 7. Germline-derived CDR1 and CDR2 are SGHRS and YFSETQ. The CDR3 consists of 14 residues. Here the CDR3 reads CASSYLQGAGEAFF. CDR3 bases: TGCGCCAGCAGCTACCTACAGGGGGCGGGTGAAGCTTTCTTT.

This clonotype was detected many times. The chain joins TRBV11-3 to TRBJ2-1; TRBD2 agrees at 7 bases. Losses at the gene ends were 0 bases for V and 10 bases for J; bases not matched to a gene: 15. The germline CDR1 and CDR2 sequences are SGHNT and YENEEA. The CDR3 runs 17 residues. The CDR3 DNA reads TGTGCCAGCAGCTTAGATTCCGGGGCCCCCGGGAGGAAAGAGCAGTTCTTC. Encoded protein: CASSLDSGAPGRKEQFF.

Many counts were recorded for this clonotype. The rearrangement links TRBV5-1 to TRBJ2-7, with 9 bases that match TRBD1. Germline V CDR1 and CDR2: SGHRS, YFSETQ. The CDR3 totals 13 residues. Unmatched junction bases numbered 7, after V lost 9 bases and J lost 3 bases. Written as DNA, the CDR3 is TGCGCCACCTCTCCGGGACAGGGCTACGAGCAGTACTTC. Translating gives CATSPGQGYEQYF. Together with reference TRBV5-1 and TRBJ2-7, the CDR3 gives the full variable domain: KAGVTQTPRYLIKTRGQQVTLSCSPISGHRSVSWYQQTPGQGLQFLFEYFSETQRNKGNFPGRFSGRQFSNSRSEMNVSTLELGDSALYLCATSPGQGYEQYFGPGTRLTVT.

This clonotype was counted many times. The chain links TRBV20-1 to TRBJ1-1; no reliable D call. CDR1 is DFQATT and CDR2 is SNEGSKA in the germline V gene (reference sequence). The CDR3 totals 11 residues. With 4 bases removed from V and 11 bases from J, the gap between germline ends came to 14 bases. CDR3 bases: TGCAGTGCTACTCCGTCAAAGCGCGCTTTCTTT. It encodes CSATPSKRAFF.